This record looks at one TCR beta chain sequence and its context. CDR1 is MNHEY, CDR2 SMNVEV, per germline (reference sequence). J was trimmed by 2 bases and V by 5 bases; bases with no gene match: 14. The CDR3 is 17 amino acids. Per the authors' pipeline: The assay estimated nucleated cells by amplifying reference gene primers. Clones were sequenced by immunoSEQ multiplex PCR, and TCRdb holds only the in-frame ones, with some missing. That table furnishes V, J and clone size, whereas the DNA furnished D and trimming. The data show around 250,000 clones, roughly 85% seen once. These data originate in a study of blood T cell repertoires in COVID-19. Study-wide context: Specimens from acute and convalescent COVID-19 originated in the United States, Italy and Spain. T cells, B-cell-depleted T cells, or PBMCs provided the cDNA or gDNA that served as material.

This clonotype was obtained from a woman aged 18-29 years with acute or convalescent COVID-19. The sequencing input was peripheral blood. The chain carries TRBV27 and TRBJ1-2; 7 bases agree with TRBD1. The chain's CDR3 is CASSPLSSTGANYGYTF. The CDR3 DNA sequence: TGTGCCAGCAGTCCATTAAGCAGCACAGGGGCGAACTATGGCTACACCTTC.